This T cell receptor (beta chain) was documented in a study of CD8+ T cells in alopecia areata. For the study at large: It was 6 to 18 months of tofacitinib, and then there were 6 months off drug. Study findings and constraints: Many of the expanded lesional clones endured in scalp and blood while on tofacitinib.

Noted treatment: oral pan-JAK inhibitor, 5-10 mg twice daily. Germline assignment: CDR1 GTSNPN and CDR2 SVGIG (reference sequence). Trimming cost V 6 bases and J 3 bases, with 14 bases left between them. The CDR3 length is 13 residues. RNA was extracted and reverse transcribed into cDNA as the sequencing template. Sequencing used immunoSEQ multiplex PCR; TCRdb keeps in-frame clones, though not all of them. This sample has over 150,000 clones, with about three fifths found just once. Worth noting for this clone: The antigen is undetermined.

The J gene is TRBJ1-2, the V gene TRBV30; D perhaps matches TRBD1 (6 bases). Sequenced material: CD4+ T cells sorted from blood, taken at week 4, from a patient treated with tofacitinib. The TCR sequence derives from a human donor with alopecia areata. CDR3 region: CACNPAGDYGYTF. CDR3 nucleotide sequence: TGTGCCTGCAACCCAGCAGGGGACTATGGCTACACCTTC.